Detailed here is one TCR beta chain. These data belong to a study of cytomegalovirus exposure and HLA in healthy donors. CDR1 and CDR2 from the germline V gene are LGHNA and YNFKEQ. V was clipped by 5 bases and J by 1 base, with 8 bases between them. The CDR3 totals 13 residues. PCR amplification relied on 60 Vbeta primers (plus 13 Jbeta primers). Clones were sequenced by immunoSEQ multiplex PCR, and TCRdb holds only the in-frame ones, with some missing. The sample lists more than 150,000 clones, roughly four fifths seen once, with roughly 1.6% in the top ten. The TCR comes from a man aged 18 to 29 in good health and CMV-seronegative. The V call is TRBV4-2, the J call TRBJ2-5; the D gene is possibly TRBD2 (7 bases). Sequencing was performed on PBMCs. The CDR3 DNA is TGTGCCAGCAGCGGGGGGGCCCAAGAGACCCAGTACTTC. This translates into CASSGGAQETQYF.